This entry lists 13 T cell receptor beta chains sequenced from one sample in a study of blood T cell repertoires in COVID-19 (dated by TCRdb to about 2020). The library was prepared using the immunoSEQ multiplex PCR assay. TCRdb took over this immuneACCESS table, retaining in-frame rearrangements with V and J assigned. Such tables are incomplete; in checked studies, under half of the missing clones stem from an unresolved V gene, and the remainder is unexplained. The sample has 200,000 to 300,000 clones on record, under 90% of them singletons. 8.6% of the sample is taken by the ten largest. The sequenced sample consisted of peripheral blood. These receptors were collected from a human donor in a cohort sampled during active COVID-19.

The rearrangement joins TRBV25-1 to TRBJ2-1; D unclear. The germline V gene has CDR1 MGHDK and CDR2 SYGVNS. The CDR3 runs to 14 residues. Trimming removed 1 base from V and 8 bases from J, with 12 bases in between. CDR3 nucleotide sequence: TGTGCCAGCAGTGAATCTCGATGGAGTGATGAGCAGTTCTTC. The encoded protein is CASSESRWSDEQFF.

The V and J genes are TRBV4-3 and TRBJ2-7; a weak D match, TRBD1 (6 bases). Trimming pared 0 bases from V and 1 base from J, leaving 19 bases between. The CDR3 totals 18 residues. Germline V lookup: CDR1 LGHNA, CDR2 YSLEER. CDR3 loop: CASSQDFRTEAISYEQYF. CDR3 DNA sequence: TGCGCCAGCAGCCAAGACTTCCGGACAGAGGCCATTTCCTACGAGCAGTACTTC.

This chain uses TRBV7-8 with TRBJ1-2, with D possibly TRBD1 on 6 matching bases. The length of the CDR3 is 15 residues. CDR1 SGHVS and CDR2 FQNEAQ come from the germline V gene. The germline V and J ends were trimmed by 3 bases and 7 bases, with 18 bases remaining between them. The CDR3 DNA sequence: TGTGCCAGCAGCTTTTCCGGCACAGGGCTAGGTGGCTACACCTTC. This sequence encodes CASSFSGTGLGGYTF.

V and J are TRBV25-1 and TRBJ2-7; D is ambiguous. The CDR3 loop spans 14 amino acids. V lost 1 base and J 2 bases, leaving 9 bases between the germline ends. Germline-derived CDR1 and CDR2 are MGHDK and SYGVNS. The DNA for the CDR3 is TGTGCCAGCAGTGAATCGTACGGAGCCTACGAGCAGTACTTC. Translation: CASSESYGAYEQYF.

V is TRBV7-2 and J is TRBJ1-5; TRBD1 agrees at 7 bases. This CDR3 region has 14 residues. The V gene end was trimmed by 5 bases and the J gene end by 7 bases; junction bases not matched to a gene: 8. Germline V gene lookup returns CDR1 SGHTA and CDR2 FQGNSA. The CDR3 sequence: CASSPLQGKQPQHF. CDR3 DNA sequence: TGTGCCAGCAGCCCTTTACAGGGGAAACAGCCCCAGCATTTT.

The chain is built from TRBV9 and TRBJ2-1; TRBD1 agrees at 7 bases. This CDR3 is 16 amino acids long. Germline trimming cut 0 bases from V and 4 bases from J; bases unmatched to any gene: 7. Looked up from germline, CDR1 is SGDLS and CDR2 is YYNGEE. This CDR3 reads CASSVGSTGAYNEQFF. The CDR3, as DNA: TGTGCCAGCAGCGTAGGGAGTACAGGGGCTTACAATGAGCAGTTCTTC.

V is TRBV24-1 and J is TRBJ1-5; D uncertain. Germline V CDR1 and CDR2: KGHDR, SFDVKD. The CDR3 has 12 residues. V was pared by 4 bases and J by 9 bases, with 9 bases between. The CDR3 protein is CATSDGVLPQHF. DNA of the CDR3: TGTGCCACCAGTGACGGGGTCCTGCCCCAGCATTTT.

The V and J genes are TRBV7-9 and TRBJ1-1; 7 bases match TRBD1. The V segment lost 6 bases and the J segment 7 bases; nucleotides outside the gene matches: 14. The CDR3 is 15 residues long. Germline values: CDR1 SEHNR, CDR2 FQNEAQ (reference sequence). The CDR3 loop is CASSYSSRGLSEAFF. In nucleotides, the CDR3 is TGTGCCAGCAGTTACTCGTCCAGGGGGTTGAGTGAAGCTTTCTTT. Full variable domain (outside the CDR3, taken from reference TRBV7-9 and TRBJ1-1): DTGVSQNPRHKITKRGQNVTFRCDPISEHNRLYWYRQTLGQGPEFLTYFQNEAQLEKSRLLSDRFSAERPKGSFSTLEIQRTEQGDSAMYLCASSYSSRGLSEAFFGQGTRLTVV.

The chain has TRBV14 and TRBJ1-6; D might be TRBD1 (6 bases). Germline CDR1 and CDR2: SGHDN and FVKESK. CDR3 size: 18 residues. The V end lost 0 bases, the J end lost 9 bases, and 21 bases lay between the germline ends. CDR3 sequence reads: CASSQEGRSGHLRSPLHF. CDR3 in DNA: TGTGCCAGCAGCCAAGAGGGTAGGTCGGGACACCTACGTTCACCCCTCCACTTT.

The CDR3 is CASSLTSGGTDTQYF. As DNA, the CDR3 is TGTGCCAGCAGCTTAACGAGCGGCGGCACAGATACGCAGTATTTT. This sequence joins TRBV7-9 and TRBJ2-3; TRBD2 is a possible D gene (5 bases). The CDR3 contains 15 residues. V was shortened by 2 bases and J by 1 base, with 10 bases between the two germline ends. Germline lookup yields CDR1 SEHNR and CDR2 FQNEAQ (reference sequence). Filled out from reference TRBV7-9 and TRBJ2-3, the complete variable domain reads DTGVSQNPRHKITKRGQNVTFRCDPISEHNRLYWYRQTLGQGPEFLTYFQNEAQLEKSRLLSDRFSAERPKGSFSTLEIQRTEQGDSAMYLCASSLTSGGTDTQYFGPGTRLTVL.

This rearrangement joins TRBV7-2 to TRBJ2-7; 10 nucleotides match TRBD2. The junction had 5 bases not matched to a gene; V was cut back by 4 bases and J by 2 bases. Germline CDR1 reads SGHTA; CDR2 reads FQGNSA. This CDR3 region has 15 residues. The CDR3 DNA sequence: TGTGCCAGCAGCTCTAGCGGGGGTAGGACCTACGAGCAGTACTTC. Translating it yields CASSSSGGRTYEQYF.

This clone turned up a few times. The V call is TRBV7-2, the J call TRBJ1-6; D is perhaps TRBD1 (5 bases). Germline CDR1 SGHTA, CDR2 FQGNSA. This CDR3 spans 12 amino acids. The V and J ends lost 5 bases and 8 bases respectively, with 7 bases between them. DNA of the CDR3: TGTGCCAGCAGCCAGGGTTATTCACCCCTCCACTTT. This encodes CASSQGYSPLHF. The whole variable domain, remainder taken from reference TRBV7-2 and TRBJ1-6, is GAGVSQSPSNKVTEKGKDVELRCDPISGHTALYWYRQSLGQGLEFLIYFQGNSAPDKSGLPSDRFSAERTGGSVSTLTIQRTQQEDSAVYLCASSQGYSPLHFGNGTRLTVT.

This rearrangement joins TRBV29-1 to TRBJ1-2, with D maybe TRBD1 (6 bases). CDR3 size: 13 residues. CDR1 is SQVTM, CDR2 ANQGSEA, per germline. The V gene lost 2 bases and the J gene lost 4 bases, with 11 bases spanning the gap. CDR3 amino acids: CSVEISGAYGYTF. CDR3 nucleotide sequence: TGCAGCGTTGAAATCTCAGGGGCCTATGGCTACACCTTC.